This T cell receptor beta chain was recovered during a study of identical twins. The V and J ends lost 2 bases and 9 bases respectively, with 9 bases between them. CDR1 is SGHNT, CDR2 YYREEE, per germline (reference sequence). The CDR3 has 12 amino acids. TCRdb re-derived calls from the 5' RACE reads in MiXCR, one entry per CDR3 protein. The sample records roughly 200,000 distinct CDR3 sequences, around 8% being singletons. A further study also used this sample, focusing on yellow fever vaccine responses in identical twins.

The specimen was memory (CD45RO+) T cells sorted from blood. The origin of this receptor is a woman in her late teens or twenties in good health. The J gene is TRBJ2-1, the V gene TRBV5-4; D remains ambiguous. The CDR3 is CASSLPAGEQFF. CDR3 DNA: TGTGCCAGCAGCTTACCAGCCGGTGAGCAGTTCTTC.